This entry lists 5 T cell receptor beta chains sequenced from one sample in a study of shared clonotypes between healthy human individuals. Clones were read by immunoSEQ multiplex PCR, and TCRdb kept only the in-frame ones, dropping some. The sample shows approximately 2,300,000 clones, about nine tenths of them seen only once. The sequenced sample was naive CD4+ T cells from PBMCs. Specified subset: CD45RA+ positively selected. The receptors were sampled from a man younger than 35 in good health. Some clones in this sample may be carry-over from other donors' samples.

This chain connects TRBV4-2 to TRBJ2-2; possible D gene TRBD2, 6 bases. CDR1 and CDR2 (germline): LGHNA, YNFKEQ. This CDR3 spans 17 amino acids. Trimming took off 3 bases at V and 6 bases at J, with 20 bases between the two ends. CDR3 in DNA: TGTGCCAGCAGCCAGGGGACTCTCCGACTAGTGTCCGGGGAGCTGTTTTTT. This gives the protein CASSQGTLRLVSGELFF.

This chain connects TRBV4-1 to TRBJ1-2, with TRBD1 matching over 9 bases. Germline CDR1 is MGHRA and CDR2 is YSYEKL. The V segment lost 2 bases and the J segment 8 bases; nucleotides outside the gene matches: 9. The CDR3 spans 15 residues. The CDR3 loop is CASSQTGGGLGGYTF. The DNA of the CDR3 is TGCGCCAGCAGCCAAACAGGGGGCGGGTTGGGAGGCTACACCTTC.

This clone was recorded once. This chain links TRBV7-2 with TRBJ2-7; 9 nucleotides line up with TRBD2. The length of the CDR3 is 15 residues. Trimming removed 1 base from V and 4 bases from J; junction bases left unmatched: 5. The germline V gene has CDR1 SGHTA and CDR2 FQGNSA. The CDR3 DNA reads TGTGCCAGCAGCTTAGATCCTAGCGGGGTTTACGAGCAGTACTTC. It specifies CASSLDPSGVYEQYF.

This chain links TRBV30 with TRBJ2-1; 8 bases line up with TRBD2. With 0 bases clipped from V and 7 bases from J, the junction kept 2 bases outside the gene matches. The CDR3 loop spans 13 amino acids. The V gene's germline CDR1 is GTSNPN and CDR2 SVGIG (reference sequence). In DNA, the CDR3 is TGTGCCTGGAGTGTAACTAGCGGTAATGAGCAGTTCTTC. Amino acids: CAWSVTSGNEQFF.

The gene calls are TRBV14 and TRBJ2-5; D is ambiguous. The CDR3 totals 15 residues. Germline V lookup: CDR1 SGHDN, CDR2 FVKESK. Trimming removed 0 bases from V and 4 bases from J, with 12 bases in between. The CDR3 nucleotides read TGTGCCAGCAGCCAAGATCGGAAGCTAGTAGAGACCCAGTACTTC. This gives the protein CASSQDRKLVETQYF.